The 8 T cell receptor beta chains given below trace back to one sample, sequenced in a study of T cell responses to AZD1222 COVID-19 vaccine. The method was immunoSEQ multiplex PCR; TCRdb's version includes in-frame clones alone and lacks a portion of them. The sample includes under 95,000 clones, almost 90% of them seen just once. This material consisted of peripheral blood, taken on day 0 of AZD1222 vaccination. Source of these receptors: an adult in good health.

The J gene is TRBJ2-7, the V gene TRBV24-1; D uncertain. V gave up 3 bases and J gave up 3 bases, with 11 bases separating them. Germline CDR1 is KGHDR and CDR2 is SFDVKD. CDR3 length: 14 residues. CDR3 region: CATSDPRARYEQYF. The CDR3 DNA follows: TGTGCCACCAGTGATCCAAGGGCTCGCTACGAGCAGTACTTC.

This clone was counted a single time. The chain combines TRBV5-1 with TRBJ1-1, with no clear D. V was clipped by 0 bases and J by 8 bases, with 5 bases between them. The CDR3 runs to 11 residues. Per germline, CDR1 SGHRS and CDR2 YFSETQ. In DNA, the CDR3 is TGCGCCAGCAGCTTGGGCATAGAAGCTTTCTTT. This gives the protein CASSLGIEAFF.

Only a few counts were recorded for this clone. This chain links TRBV7-2 with TRBJ2-7; D remains ambiguous. Germline-derived CDR1 and CDR2 are SGHTA and FQGNSA. This CDR3 has 13 amino acids. With 4 bases removed from V and 0 bases from J, the gap between germline ends came to 7 bases. The CDR3 sequence: CASSYLGSYEQYF. The CDR3 DNA reads TGTGCCAGCAGCTACCTCGGCTCCTACGAGCAGTACTTC.

The chain recombines TRBV13 with TRBJ1-6; 9 bases agree with TRBD1. The ends lost 4 bases at V and 7 bases at J; junction bases unmatched: 2. The germline V gene encodes CDR1 PRHDT and CDR2 FYEKMQ (reference sequence). The CDR3 totals 14 residues. The CDR3 here is CASSSGQGNSPLHF. CDR3 sequence (DNA): TGTGCCAGCAGCTCGGGACAGGGCAATTCACCCCTCCACTTT. The full variable domain, in which reference TRBV13 and TRBJ1-6 provide the parts outside the CDR3, is AAGVIQSPRHLIKEKRETATLKCYPIPRHDTVYWYQQGPGQDPQFLISFYEKMQSDKGSIPDRFSAQQFSDYHSELNMSSLELGDSALYFCASSSGQGNSPLHFGNGTRLTVT.

The chain couples TRBV9 to TRBJ1-2, with a tentative D call TRBD1 (6 bases). The V and J ends lost 2 bases and 0 bases respectively, with 11 bases between them. The germline gives CDR1 SGDLS, CDR2 YYNGEE. The CDR3 is made up of 15 amino acids. CDR3 sequence: CASSVGGVANYGYTF. The DNA of the CDR3 is TGTGCCAGCAGCGTGGGGGGCGTAGCTAACTATGGCTACACCTTC.

This chain uses TRBV19 with TRBJ1-2; no clear D gene. V was trimmed by 3 bases and J by 4 bases, leaving 9 bases between them. Germline values: CDR1 LNHDA, CDR2 SQIVND (reference sequence). This CDR3 spans 13 amino acids. CDR3 coding DNA: TGTGCCAGTAGTATCGGCAGGCTCTATGGCTACACCTTC. Residues: CASSIGRLYGYTF.

This chain uses TRBV3-1 (or the pseudogene TRBV3-2) with TRBJ1-5; D gene unclear. The CDR3 is 13 residues long. Germline V gene sequence: CDR1 LGHDT, CDR2 YNNKEL (reference sequence). V was pared by 4 bases and J by 7 bases, with 11 bases between. The CDR3 DNA reads as TGTGCCAGCAGCCCCTCCGGGCACCAGCCCCAGCATTTT. This translates into CASSPSGHQPQHF.

V and J are TRBV14 and TRBJ2-3, with D possibly TRBD1 on 6 matching bases. CDR3 size: 15 residues. Trimming took 2 bases from V and 8 from J, leaving 17 bases between them. CDR1 and CDR2 (germline): SGHDN, FVKESK. The CDR3 sequence: CASSQTGRRWPTQYF. CDR3 in DNA: TGTGCCAGCAGCCAAACAGGGCGGCGCTGGCCTACGCAGTATTTT.